This T cell receptor (beta chain) derives from a study of identical twins. The V and J ends lost 6 bases and 4 bases respectively, with 9 bases between them. Germline values: CDR1 DFQATT, CDR2 SNEGSKA (reference sequence). CDR3 length: 12 amino acids. The cDNA had a unique molecular identifier and a template-switch universal primer site. TCRdb reprocessed the 5' RACE reads with MiXCR, giving one entry per CDR3 protein. In the table there are about 530,000 distinct CDR3 sequences, roughly 15% of which are singletons. This clonotype has more than one count but fewer than ten. A further study also used this sample, focusing on yellow fever vaccine responses in identical twins.

Sequenced material: CD4+ T cells sorted from blood. The chain recombines TRBV20-1 with TRBJ1-4; possibly TRBD1 for D (5 bases). The TCR sequence derives from a woman in her late teens or twenties in good health. CDR3 protein: CSAGTHNEKLFF. Here the CDR3 DNA reads TGCAGTGCCGGGACCCATAATGAAAAACTGTTTTTT.